The rows below give T cell receptor beta chains drawn from one sample of a study of T cell repertoires in cytomegalovirus infection. TCRdb re-derived calls from the reads in MiXCR, one entry per CDR3 protein. The table lists hundreds of thousands of distinct CDR3 sequences, around 11% of them singletons. The sequencing sample was made of PBMCs. The receptors originated from a human donor in good health (CMV status not recorded). Some clones in this sample may be carry-over from other donors' samples. The CDR3 runs from the conserved cysteine through the conserved F or W. D genes are given only for firm matches. Size is stated for part of the rows, as once, few or many counts, or as a class when the clone is expanded.

d_call clone_size j_call v_call cdr3_nt cdr3_aa
NA many TRBJ1-2 TRBV7-6 TGTGCCAGCAGCGTCCGAGACAAGGGTGGCTACACCTTC CASSVRDKGGYTF
NA NA TRBJ1-2 TRBV28 TGTGCCAGCAGTTTACCGGACACCGCCTATGGCTACACCTTC CASSLPDTAYGYTF
NA few TRBJ2-1 TRBV3-1 TGTGCCAGCAGCCAAGATGGAACGGACAATGAGCAGTTCTTC CASSQDGTDNEQFF
TRBD2 many TRBJ2-1 TRBV19 TGTGCCAGTAGTTTTAGCGGGAGGGCCCCCTACAATGAGCAGTTCTTC CASSFSGRAPYNEQFF
TRBD2 many TRBJ2-1 TRBV7-6 TGTGCCAGCAGCCTTTTCGGGGGGAGCTCCTACAATGAGCAGTTCTTC CASSLFGGSSYNEQFF
TRBD2 few TRBJ2-1 TRBV15 TGTGCCACCAGCAGAATGGGGGGGTCCTACAATGAGCAGTTCTTC CATSRMGGSYNEQFF
NA many TRBJ1-1 TRBV12-3/TRBV12-4 TGTGCCAGCAGCAGCACAAGAAGGCGGGGGTTCGGGGCAGCGAACACTGAAGCTTTCTTT CASSSTRRRGFGAANTEAFF
NA NA TRBJ2-5 TRBV10-3 TGTGCCATCAGGAAGACCGTCGGGGAGGAGACCCAGTACTTC CAIRKTVGEETQYF
NA few TRBJ2-7 TRBV28 TGTGCCAGCGCCAACTTGGGGAGTGGCTCCTACGAGCAGTACTTC CASANLGSGSYEQYF
NA many TRBJ2-5 TRBV5-1 TGCGCCAGCAGCTTGGCCCGGGCGCGGGAGACCCAGTACTTC CASSLARARETQYF
NA NA TRBJ2-5 TRBV12-3/TRBV12-4 TGTGCCAGCAGTCCTCGGAGTGGGACCCAGTACTTC CASSPRSGTQYF
NA few TRBJ1-4 TRBV7-9 TGTGCCACCTCGGGCGGGAATAATGAAAAACTGTTTTTT CATSGGNNEKLFF
TRBD2 few TRBJ2-3 TRBV9 TGTGCCAGCAGCCCCAGACTAGCGGGAGCGGCAGATACGCAGTATTTT CASSPRLAGAADTQYF
TRBD1 few TRBJ2-5 TRBV2 TGTGCCAGCAGTGCCCAAGACGGACAGGGAGAGACCCAGTACTTC CASSAQDGQGETQYF
TRBD1 many TRBJ2-1 TRBV5-1 TGCGCCAGCAGCAAGACAGGGCCTTCCTACAATGAGCAGTTCTTC CASSKTGPSYNEQFF
TRBD1 many TRBJ2-2 TRBV11-2 TGTGCCAGCAGCATTCGGGACAGGGAGGTTGTCGGGGAGCTGTTTTTT CASSIRDREVVGELFF
TRBD1 NA TRBJ2-1 TRBV14 TGTGCCAGCAGCCAAGGACAGGGATTGAGCTCCTACAATGAGCAGTTCTTC CASSQGQGLSSYNEQFF
NA few TRBJ1-4 TRBV19 TGTGCCAGTACTTATCGAGGGGCACGGAGGGAAAAACTGTTTTTT CASTYRGARREKLFF
TRBD2 many TRBJ2-3 TRBV7-9 TGTGCCAGCAGCTCCTCTCGGGGGGAGGAAGATACGCAGTATTTT CASSSSRGEEDTQYF
NA few TRBJ2-5 TRBV28 TGTGCCAGCATTCGAGGGTTTGGAGAGACCCAGTACTTC CASIRGFGETQYF
TRBD1 many TRBJ1-2 TRBV7-9 TGTGCCAGCGGGCAGGGGGCAGATGGCTACACCTTC CASGQGADGYTF
TRBD1 few TRBJ2-3 TRBV19 TGTGCCAGTAGTTGGACAGGGAGAACAGATACGCAGTATTTT CASSWTGRTDTQYF
NA many TRBJ1-1 TRBV2 TGTGCCAGCAGGACAGGTAGGACGGCCACTGAAGCTTTCTTT CASRTGRTATEAFF
NA many TRBJ2-5 TRBV7-6 TGTGCCAGCAGCTTTTCCTCGGACCAAGAGACCCAGTACTTC CASSFSSDQETQYF
NA NA TRBJ2-3 TRBV7-4 TGTGCCAGCAGCCCTCTCTCCCGAGATTCGCAGTATTTT CASSPLSRDSQYF
NA many TRBJ2-7 TRBV2 TGTGCCAGTTACAGGGGGGGCCCCTACGAGCAGTACTTC CASYRGGPYEQYF
NA few TRBJ1-2 TRBV18 TGTGCCAGCTCACCACAATTACAGCTAGCTAACTATGGCTACACCTTC CASSPQLQLANYGYTF
TRBD1 NA TRBJ2-7 TRBV29-1 TGCAGCGTTCAGGGGGCGTCTCTCGAGCAGTACTTC CSVQGASLEQYF
NA many TRBJ1-1 TRBV19 TGTGCCAGCAGTACAGGGACGGCCAACACTGAAGCTTTCTTT CASSTGTANTEAFF
NA many TRBJ2-7 TRBV28 TGTGCCAGCAAGTCGGGGAGCTACGAGCAGTACTTC CASKSGSYEQYF
NA NA TRBJ1-1 TRBV6-1 TGTGCCAGCGAGGACAGCATGAACACTGAAGCTTTCTTT CASEDSMNTEAFF
NA many TRBJ1-4 TRBV7-9 TGTGCCAGCAGCCCAGGACAGCGCGATTATGAAAAACTGTTTTTT CASSPGQRDYEKLFF
NA NA TRBJ1-1 TRBV5-4 TGTGCCAGCCGCCCCAGGGGCGGGAACACTGAAGCTTTCTTT CASRPRGGNTEAFF
TRBD2 many TRBJ2-1 TRBV12-3/TRBV12-4 TGTGCCAGCAGTTTGCAGTCACTAGCGGGAGGATACAATGAGCAGTTCTTC CASSLQSLAGGYNEQFF
NA many TRBJ2-1 TRBV11-2 TGTGCCAGCAGCAATAGAGGAGGGAGGTGGGAGCAGTTCTTC CASSNRGGRWEQFF
TRBD2 few TRBJ2-1 TRBV2 TGTGCCAGCAAAGGTGGCGGGAGCTCCTACAATGAGCAGTTCTTC CASKGGGSSYNEQFF
NA many TRBJ1-1 TRBV12-3/TRBV12-4 TGTGCCAGCAGTTTAGGGACGGTAGCTTTCTTT CASSLGTVAFF
NA many TRBJ2-3 TRBV7-2 TGTGCCAGCAGCTCGACACCTGGCACGCAGTATTTT CASSSTPGTQYF
TRBD1 few TRBJ1-1 TRBV18 TGTGCCAGCTCACTCCCGGGACAGGGACGGAACACTGAAGCTTTCTTT CASSLPGQGRNTEAFF
TRBD1 few TRBJ2-2 TRBV19 TGTGCCAGTAGCTGGGACAGGGGCACCGGGGAGCTGTTTTTT CASSWDRGTGELFF
NA many TRBJ2-2 TRBV5-1 TGCGCCAGCAGCTTGGGCCAGCTCAACACCGGGGAGCTGTTTTTT CASSLGQLNTGELFF
TRBD1 many TRBJ2-3 TRBV18 TGTGCCAGCTCACCGGCAGCTCCGGGACAGGGCACAGATACGCAGTATTTT CASSPAAPGQGTDTQYF